This T cell receptor (beta chain) stems from a study of T-cell memory formation after mild COVID-19. There are 13 residues in the CDR3. The germline V gene encodes CDR1 DFQATT and CDR2 SNEGSKA (reference sequence). Trimming cost V 5 bases and J 2 bases, with 10 bases left between them. TCRdb reprocessed the 5' RACE reads with MiXCR, giving one entry per CDR3 protein. The sample yields 350,000 to 450,000 distinct CDR3 sequences, about 24% seen once. On this clonotype: The antigen remains unidentified.

Overall study results and limits: Contracting clones, day 15 to 85, had balanced CD4/CD8, and later expanders favored CD4+.

Sequencing was done on a sample of PBMCs or a T cell subset sorted from them (not recorded which). This sequence joins TRBV20-1 and TRBJ1-5; TRBD1 is a possible D gene (6 bases). The sequence was obtained from an adult woman who had mild COVID-19 (a few samples of this study predate the infection). Cell type and time point are not known. CDR3 in DNA: TGCAGTGCTCCGAGACAGGGCAATCAGCCCCAGCATTTT. Protein product: CSAPRQGNQPQHF.